This TCR beta chain was obtained from a study of blood T cell repertoires in COVID-19. This clone was observed a handful of times. Only in-frame clones appear in the TCRdb table, and some are missing; sequencing was by immunoSEQ multiplex PCR. The table shows about 200,000 clones, with about 80% occurring only once. Germline-derived CDR1 and CDR2 are MNHEY and SVGEGT. The V gene end was trimmed by 2 bases and the J gene end by 2 bases; junction bases not matched to a gene: 6. CDR3 size: 15 residues. Sequencing was done on a sample of peripheral blood. This receptor was obtained from a human donor with acute or convalescent COVID-19. The donor label of this sample is uncertain. The chain employs TRBV6-2 or TRBV6-3 and TRBJ2-7, with 7 bases lining up with TRBD2. As DNA, the CDR3 is TGTGCCAGCAGTTACGGGGGGGTGCGGGCCTACGAGCAGTACTTC. Translation: CASSYGGVRAYEQYF.